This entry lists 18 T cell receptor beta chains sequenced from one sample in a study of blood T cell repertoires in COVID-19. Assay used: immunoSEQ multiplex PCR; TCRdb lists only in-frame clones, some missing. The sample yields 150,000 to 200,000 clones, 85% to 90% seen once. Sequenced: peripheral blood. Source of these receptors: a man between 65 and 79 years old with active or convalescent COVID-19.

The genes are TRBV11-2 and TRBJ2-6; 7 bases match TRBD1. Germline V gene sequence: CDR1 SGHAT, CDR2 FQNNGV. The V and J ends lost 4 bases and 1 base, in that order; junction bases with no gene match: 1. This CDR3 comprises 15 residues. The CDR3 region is CASSSQGSGANVLTF. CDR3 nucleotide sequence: TGTGCCAGCAGCTCACAGGGGTCTGGGGCCAACGTCCTGACTTTC.

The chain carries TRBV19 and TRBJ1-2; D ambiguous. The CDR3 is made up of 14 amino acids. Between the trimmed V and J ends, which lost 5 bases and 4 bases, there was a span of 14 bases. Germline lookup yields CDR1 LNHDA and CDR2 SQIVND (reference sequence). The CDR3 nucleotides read TGTGCCAGTAGTGGGCAGCCATCCGTCTATGGCTACACCTTC. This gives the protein CASSGQPSVYGYTF.

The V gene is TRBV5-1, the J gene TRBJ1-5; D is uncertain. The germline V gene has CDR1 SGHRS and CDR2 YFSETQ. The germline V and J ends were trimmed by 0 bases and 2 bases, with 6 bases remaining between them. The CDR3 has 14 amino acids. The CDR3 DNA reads TGCGCCAGCAGCTTGGGTTCAGGCAATCAGCCCCAGCATTTT. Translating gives CASSLGSGNQPQHF.

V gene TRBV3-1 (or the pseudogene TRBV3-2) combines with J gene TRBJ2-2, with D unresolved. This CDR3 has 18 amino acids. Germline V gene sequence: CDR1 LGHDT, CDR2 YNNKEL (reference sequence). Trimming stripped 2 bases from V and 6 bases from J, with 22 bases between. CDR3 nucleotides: TGTGCCAGCAGCCAACTTTCCGGGTCCACTTCCCGGCCCGGGGAGCTGTTTTTT. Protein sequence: CASSQLSGSTSRPGELFF.

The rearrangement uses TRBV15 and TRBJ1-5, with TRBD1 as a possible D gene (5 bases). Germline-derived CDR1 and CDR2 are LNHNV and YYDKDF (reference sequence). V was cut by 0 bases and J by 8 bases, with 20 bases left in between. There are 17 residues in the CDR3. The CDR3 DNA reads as TGTGCCACCAGCAGAGATTGGGGGGGGTCCGACGTAGAGCCCCAGCATTTT. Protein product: CATSRDWGGSDVEPQHF.

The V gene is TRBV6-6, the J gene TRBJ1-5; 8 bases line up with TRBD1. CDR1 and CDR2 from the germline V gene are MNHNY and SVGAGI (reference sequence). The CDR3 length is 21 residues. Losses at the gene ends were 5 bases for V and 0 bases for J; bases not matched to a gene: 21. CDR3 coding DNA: TGTGCCAGCAGTCCAACAATATGGGGGGACAGGCAAACTTATAGCAATCAGCCCCAGCATTTT. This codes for CASSPTIWGDRQTYSNQPQHF.

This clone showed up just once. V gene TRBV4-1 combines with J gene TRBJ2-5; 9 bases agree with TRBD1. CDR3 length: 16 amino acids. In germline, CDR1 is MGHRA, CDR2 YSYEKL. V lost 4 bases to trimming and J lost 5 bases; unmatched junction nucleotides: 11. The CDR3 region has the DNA TGCGCCAGCAGCCGCCACCGGACAGGGGATGGGGAGACCCAGTACTTC. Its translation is CASSRHRTGDGETQYF.

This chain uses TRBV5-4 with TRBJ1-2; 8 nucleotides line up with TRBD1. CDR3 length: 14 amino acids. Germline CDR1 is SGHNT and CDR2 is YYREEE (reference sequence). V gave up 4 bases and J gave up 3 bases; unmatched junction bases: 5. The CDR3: CASSQGTGDYGYTF. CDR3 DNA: TGTGCCAGCAGCCAAGGGACAGGTGACTATGGCTACACCTTC.

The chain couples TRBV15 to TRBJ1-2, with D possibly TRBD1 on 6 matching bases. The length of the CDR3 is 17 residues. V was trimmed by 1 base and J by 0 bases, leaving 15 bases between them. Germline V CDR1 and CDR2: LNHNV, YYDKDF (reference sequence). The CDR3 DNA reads TGTGCCACCAGCAGAGGACGGCAGGGGTATTCTAACTATGGCTACACCTTC. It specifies CATSRGRQGYSNYGYTF.

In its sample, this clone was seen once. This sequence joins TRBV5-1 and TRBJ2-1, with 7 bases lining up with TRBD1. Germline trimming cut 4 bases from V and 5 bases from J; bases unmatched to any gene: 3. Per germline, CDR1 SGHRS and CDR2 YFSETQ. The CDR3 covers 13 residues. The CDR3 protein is CASSRTGDNEQFF. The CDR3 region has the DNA TGCGCCAGCAGCAGGACAGGTGACAATGAGCAGTTCTTC.

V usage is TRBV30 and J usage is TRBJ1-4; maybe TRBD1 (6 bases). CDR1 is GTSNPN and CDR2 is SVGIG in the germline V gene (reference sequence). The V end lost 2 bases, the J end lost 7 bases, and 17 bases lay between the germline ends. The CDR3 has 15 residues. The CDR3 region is CAWSLTGGRGEKLFF. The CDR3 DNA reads TGTGCCTGGAGTCTAACGGGGGGCAGGGGTGAAAAACTGTTTTTT.

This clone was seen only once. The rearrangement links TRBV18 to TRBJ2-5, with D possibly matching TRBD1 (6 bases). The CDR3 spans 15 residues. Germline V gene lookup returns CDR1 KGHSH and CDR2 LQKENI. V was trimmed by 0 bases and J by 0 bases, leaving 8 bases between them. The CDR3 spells CASSPPGHYQETQYF. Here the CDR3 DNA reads TGTGCCAGCTCACCACCGGGACACTACCAAGAGACCCAGTACTTC.

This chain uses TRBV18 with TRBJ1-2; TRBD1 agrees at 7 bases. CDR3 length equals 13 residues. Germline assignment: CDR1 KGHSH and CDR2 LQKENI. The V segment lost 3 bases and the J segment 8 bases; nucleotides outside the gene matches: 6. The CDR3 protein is CASSPDRMSGYTF. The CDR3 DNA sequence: TGTGCCAGCTCACCGGACAGGATGTCGGGCTACACCTTC.

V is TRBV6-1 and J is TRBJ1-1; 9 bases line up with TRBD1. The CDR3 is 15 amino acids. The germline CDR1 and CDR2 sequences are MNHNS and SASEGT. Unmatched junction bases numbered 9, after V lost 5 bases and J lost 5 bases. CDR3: CASSFEQGARTEAFF. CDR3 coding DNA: TGTGCCAGCAGTTTTGAACAGGGGGCGCGGACTGAAGCTTTCTTT.

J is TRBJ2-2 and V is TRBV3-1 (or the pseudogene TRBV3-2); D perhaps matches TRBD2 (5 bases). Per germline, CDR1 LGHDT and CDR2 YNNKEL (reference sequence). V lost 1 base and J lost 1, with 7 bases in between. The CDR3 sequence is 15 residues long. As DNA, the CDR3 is TGTGCCAGCAGCCAAGTACGGGGGAACACCGGGGAGCTGTTTTTT. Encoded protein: CASSQVRGNTGELFF.

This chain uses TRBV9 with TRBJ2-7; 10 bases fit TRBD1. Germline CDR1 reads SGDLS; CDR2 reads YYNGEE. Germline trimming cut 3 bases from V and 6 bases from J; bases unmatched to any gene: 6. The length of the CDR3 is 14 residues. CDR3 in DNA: TGTGCCAGCAGCGCGGGACAGGGGCATCCCGAGCAGTACTTC. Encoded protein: CASSAGQGHPEQYF.

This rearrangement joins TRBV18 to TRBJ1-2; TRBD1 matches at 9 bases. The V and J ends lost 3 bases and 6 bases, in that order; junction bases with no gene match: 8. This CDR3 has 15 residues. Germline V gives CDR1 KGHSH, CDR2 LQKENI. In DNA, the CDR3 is TGTGCCAGCTCACCGGTGGCTGGGACAGGGAATGGCTACACCTTC. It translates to CASSPVAGTGNGYTF.

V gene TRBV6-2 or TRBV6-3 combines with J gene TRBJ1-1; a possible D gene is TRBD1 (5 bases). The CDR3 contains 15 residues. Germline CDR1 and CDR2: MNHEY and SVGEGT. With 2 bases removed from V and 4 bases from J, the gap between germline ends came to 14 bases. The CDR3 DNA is TGTGCCAGCAGTTACCAGGTATCCGGGGGCACTGAAGCTTTCTTT. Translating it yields CASSYQVSGGTEAFF.